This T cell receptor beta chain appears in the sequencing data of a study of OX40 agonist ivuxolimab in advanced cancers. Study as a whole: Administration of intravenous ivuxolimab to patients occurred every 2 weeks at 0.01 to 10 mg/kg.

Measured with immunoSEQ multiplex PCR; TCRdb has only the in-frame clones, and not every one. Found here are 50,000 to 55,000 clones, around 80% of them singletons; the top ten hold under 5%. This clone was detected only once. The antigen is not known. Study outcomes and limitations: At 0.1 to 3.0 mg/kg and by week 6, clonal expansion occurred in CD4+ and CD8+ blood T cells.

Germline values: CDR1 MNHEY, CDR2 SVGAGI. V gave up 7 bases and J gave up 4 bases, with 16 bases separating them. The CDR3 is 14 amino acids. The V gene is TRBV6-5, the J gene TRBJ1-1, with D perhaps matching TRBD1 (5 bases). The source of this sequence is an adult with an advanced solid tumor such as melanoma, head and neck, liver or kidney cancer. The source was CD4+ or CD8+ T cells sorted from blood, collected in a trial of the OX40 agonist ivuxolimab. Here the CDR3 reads CASTWGWESTEAFF. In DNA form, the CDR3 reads TGTGCCAGCACATGGGGGTGGGAAAGCACTGAAGCTTTCTTT.